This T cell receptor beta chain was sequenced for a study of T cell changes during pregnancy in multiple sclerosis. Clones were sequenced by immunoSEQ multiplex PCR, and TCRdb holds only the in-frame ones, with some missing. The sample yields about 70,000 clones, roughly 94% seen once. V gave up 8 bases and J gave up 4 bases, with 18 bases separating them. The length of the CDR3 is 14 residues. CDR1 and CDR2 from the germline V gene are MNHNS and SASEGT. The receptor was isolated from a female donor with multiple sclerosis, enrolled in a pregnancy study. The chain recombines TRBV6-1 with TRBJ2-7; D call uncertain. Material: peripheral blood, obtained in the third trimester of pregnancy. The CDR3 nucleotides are TGTGCCAGCGTTGACGGCGGCCTGCCATACGAGCAGTACTTC. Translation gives CASVDGGLPYEQYF.